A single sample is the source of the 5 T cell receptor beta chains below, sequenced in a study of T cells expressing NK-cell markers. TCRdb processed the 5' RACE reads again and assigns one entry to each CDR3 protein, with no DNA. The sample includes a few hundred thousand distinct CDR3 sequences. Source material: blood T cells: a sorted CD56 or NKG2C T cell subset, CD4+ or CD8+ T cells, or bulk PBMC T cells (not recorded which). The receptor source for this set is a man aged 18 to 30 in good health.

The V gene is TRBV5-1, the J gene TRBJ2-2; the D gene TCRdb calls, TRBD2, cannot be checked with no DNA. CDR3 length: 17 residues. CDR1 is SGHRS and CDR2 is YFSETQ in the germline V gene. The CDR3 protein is CASSSPTSGRDTGELFF.

CDR3 region: CASSLASDPQWAIQYF. The chain links TRBV7-9 to TRBJ2-4; checking the TCRdb D call of TRBD1 is not possible without DNA. CDR3 length equals 16 residues. Germline V gene sequence: CDR1 SEHNR, CDR2 FQNEAQ (reference sequence).

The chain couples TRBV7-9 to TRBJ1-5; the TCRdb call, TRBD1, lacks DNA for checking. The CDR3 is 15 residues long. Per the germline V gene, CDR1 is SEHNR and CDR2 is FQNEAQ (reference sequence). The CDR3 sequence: CASSATQGFNQPQHF.

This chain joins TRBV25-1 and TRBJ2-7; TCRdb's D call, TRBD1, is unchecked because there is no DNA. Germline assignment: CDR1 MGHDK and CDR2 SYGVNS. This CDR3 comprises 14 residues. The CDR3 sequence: CASSGRDRFYEQYF.

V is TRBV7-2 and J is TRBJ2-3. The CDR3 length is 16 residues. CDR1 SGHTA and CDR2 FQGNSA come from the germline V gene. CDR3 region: CASSLTKPIGTDTQYF.